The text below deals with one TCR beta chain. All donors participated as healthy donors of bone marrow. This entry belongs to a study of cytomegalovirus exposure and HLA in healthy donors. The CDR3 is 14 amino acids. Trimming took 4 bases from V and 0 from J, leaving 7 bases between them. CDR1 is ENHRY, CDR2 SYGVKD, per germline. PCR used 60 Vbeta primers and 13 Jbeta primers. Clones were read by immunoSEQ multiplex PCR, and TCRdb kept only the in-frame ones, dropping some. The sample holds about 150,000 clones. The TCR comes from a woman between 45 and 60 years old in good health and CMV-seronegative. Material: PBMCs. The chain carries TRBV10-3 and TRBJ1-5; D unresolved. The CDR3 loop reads CAISASYSNQPQHF. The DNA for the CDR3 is TGTGCCATCAGTGCCTCGTATAGCAATCAGCCCCAGCATTTT.